This TCR beta chain was documented in a study of shared clonotypes between healthy human individuals. Study-wide points: Clonotypes not shared had lower generation probabilities than those common to all four donors.

Germline V CDR1 and CDR2: MNHNS, SASEGT. This CDR3 spans 14 amino acids. Trimming cost V 2 bases and J 2 bases, with 10 bases left between them. The assay used deep level. The repertoire was sequenced with immunoSEQ multiplex PCR; TCRdb's copy has only in-frame clones and lacks some. In the table there are 550,000 to 850,000 clones, roughly 72% of which are singletons. Investigators divided CD4+ cells into CD45RA+ naive and CD45RA-negative memory subsets. Note on this clone: Its specificity is not known.

The TCR originated in a woman in her thirties in good health. Sequencing was performed on memory CD4+ T cells sorted from blood. This sample's subset: CD45RA-negative fraction. The rearrangement links TRBV6-1 to TRBJ2-7, with D maybe TRBD1 (5 bases). CDR3 loop: CASSEPRVAYEQYF. DNA for the CDR3: TGTGCCAGCAGTGAACCCAGGGTCGCCTACGAGCAGTACTTC.